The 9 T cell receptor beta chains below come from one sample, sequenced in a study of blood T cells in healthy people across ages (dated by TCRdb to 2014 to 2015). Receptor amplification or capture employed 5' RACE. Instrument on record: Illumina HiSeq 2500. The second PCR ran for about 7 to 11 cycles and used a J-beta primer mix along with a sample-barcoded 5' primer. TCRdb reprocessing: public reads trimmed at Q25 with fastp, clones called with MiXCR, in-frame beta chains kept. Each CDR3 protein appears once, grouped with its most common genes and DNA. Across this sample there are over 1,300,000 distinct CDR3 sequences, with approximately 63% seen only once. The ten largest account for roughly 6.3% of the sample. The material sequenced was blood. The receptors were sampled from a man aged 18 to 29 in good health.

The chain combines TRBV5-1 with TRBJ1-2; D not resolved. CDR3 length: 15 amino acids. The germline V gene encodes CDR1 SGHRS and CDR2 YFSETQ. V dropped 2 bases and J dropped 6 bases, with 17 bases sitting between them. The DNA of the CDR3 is TGCGCCAGCAGCTTCACCCCAGGCTCAATCAATGGCTACACCTTC. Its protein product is CASSFTPGSINGYTF. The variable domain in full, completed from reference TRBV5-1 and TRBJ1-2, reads KAGVTQTPRYLIKTRGQQVTLSCSPISGHRSVSWYQQTPGQGLQFLFEYFSETQRNKGNFPGRFSGRQFSNSRSEMNVSTLELGDSALYLCASSFTPGSINGYTFGSGTRLTVV.

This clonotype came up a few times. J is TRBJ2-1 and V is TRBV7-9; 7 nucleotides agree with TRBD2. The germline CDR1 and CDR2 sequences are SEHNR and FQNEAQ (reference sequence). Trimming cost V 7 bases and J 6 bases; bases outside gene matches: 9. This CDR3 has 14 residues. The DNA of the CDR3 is TGTGCCAGCACCTATGGGACTACTGGCAATGAGCAGTTCTTC. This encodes CASTYGTTGNEQFF. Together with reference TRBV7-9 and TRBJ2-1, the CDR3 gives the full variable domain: DTGVSQNPRHKITKRGQNVTFRCDPISEHNRLYWYRQTLGQGPEFLTYFQNEAQLEKSRLLSDRFSAERPKGSFSTLEIQRTEQGDSAMYLCASTYGTTGNEQFFGPGTRLTVL.

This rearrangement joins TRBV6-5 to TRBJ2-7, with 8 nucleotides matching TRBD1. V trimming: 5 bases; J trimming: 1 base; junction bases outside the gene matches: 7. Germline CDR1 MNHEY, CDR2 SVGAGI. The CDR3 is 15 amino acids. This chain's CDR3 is CASSKRTGLSYEQYF. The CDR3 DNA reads TGTGCCAGCAGTAAGAGGACAGGGCTTTCCTACGAGCAGTACTTC.

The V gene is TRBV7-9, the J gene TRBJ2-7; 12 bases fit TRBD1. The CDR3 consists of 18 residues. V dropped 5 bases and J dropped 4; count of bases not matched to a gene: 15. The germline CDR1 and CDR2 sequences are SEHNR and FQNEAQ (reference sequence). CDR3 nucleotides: TGTGCCAGCAGCGGGGACAGGGGGCGCCTCCAATTCGAATACGAGCAGTACTTC. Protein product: CASSGDRGRLQFEYEQYF.

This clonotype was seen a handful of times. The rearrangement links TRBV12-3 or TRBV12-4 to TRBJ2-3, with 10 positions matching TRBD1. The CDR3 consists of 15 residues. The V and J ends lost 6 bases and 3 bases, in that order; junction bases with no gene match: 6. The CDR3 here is CASSSTGGWTDTQYF. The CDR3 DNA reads TGTGCCAGCAGCTCGACAGGGGGCTGGACAGATACGCAGTATTTT.

The CDR3 DNA follows: TGCAGCGGCCTTGCGGGACAGGGCTTGAACACTGAAGCTTTCTTT. Its translation is CSGLAGQGLNTEAFF. J is TRBJ1-1 and V is TRBV29-1; 9 positions agree with TRBD1. The V and J ends lost 7 bases and 0 bases, in that order; junction bases with no gene match: 9. This CDR3 comprises 15 residues. The germline gives CDR1 SQVTM, CDR2 ANQGSEA.

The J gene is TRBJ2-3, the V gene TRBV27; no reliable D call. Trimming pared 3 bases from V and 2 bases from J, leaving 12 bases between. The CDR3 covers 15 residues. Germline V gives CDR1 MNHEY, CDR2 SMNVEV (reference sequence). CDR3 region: CASSFSGSFTDTQYF. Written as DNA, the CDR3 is TGTGCCAGCAGTTTTTCGGGCAGTTTCACAGATACGCAGTATTTT.

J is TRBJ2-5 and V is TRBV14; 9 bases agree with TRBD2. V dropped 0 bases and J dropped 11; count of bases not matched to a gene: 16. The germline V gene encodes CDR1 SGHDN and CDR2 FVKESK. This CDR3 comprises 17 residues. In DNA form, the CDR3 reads TGTGCCAGCAGCCAAGAAAGCGGGACTAGCTGGAATAATGAGCAGTACTTC. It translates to CASSQESGTSWNNEQYF.

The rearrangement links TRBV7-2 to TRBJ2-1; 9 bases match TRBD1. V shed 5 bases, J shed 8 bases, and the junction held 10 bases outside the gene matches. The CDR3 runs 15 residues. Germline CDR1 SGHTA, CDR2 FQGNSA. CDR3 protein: CASSTPGQGLDEQFF. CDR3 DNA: TGTGCCAGCAGCACACCGGGACAGGGTCTAGATGAGCAGTTCTTC.